Detailed here is one TCR beta chain. What it recognizes is unknown. With 60 Vbeta and 13 Jbeta primers, the PCR was carried out. Sequencing used immunoSEQ multiplex PCR; TCRdb keeps in-frame clones, though not all of them. This table holds some 150,000 clones, 70% to 80% found once. The data were obtained in a study of cytomegalovirus exposure and HLA in healthy donors. Whole-study results and caveats: Other equally common chains were less clonally expanded than HLA-associated TCR beta chains, a later analysis showed. HLA alleles showed associations with approximately 15,000 TCR beta sequences in a later analysis, at a 0.05 false discovery rate. In a later analysis, TCR beta V- and J-gene trimming showed a link to a missense DCLRE1C variant. Across donors, sequencing depth was assumed by presence/absence analyses to be roughly uniform.

The sequenced sample was PBMCs. The sequence was obtained from a female donor in good health and CMV-seronegative.

The CDR3 bases are TGTGCCAGCTATAACAGGGGCGCTATGAACACTGAAGCTTTCTTT. Protein product: CASYNRGAMNTEAFF. The chain is built from TRBV6-5 and TRBJ1-1, with 7 bases matching TRBD1. The CDR3 covers 15 residues. J gave up 0 bases and V 8 bases, and 9 bases lay outside the gene matches. Germline-derived CDR1 and CDR2 are MNHEY and SVGAGI.